This T cell receptor (beta chain) was sequenced for a study of blood T cell repertoires in COVID-19 (dated by TCRdb to 2019 to 2021). With respect to the entire study: Samples from collaborators originated in the United States, Italy and Spain and spanned both the acute and convalescent phases of COVID-19. Where available, HLA class I and class II types were taken from metadata supplied by the sample provider and were not determined by assay-based typing. The sample metadata nearly always contained a de-identified subject ID, COVID-19 status, age in years and sex. The prospective study material was composed of cDNA or gDNA derived from T cells, B-cell-depleted T cells, or PBMCs. The repertoires were made available in a free public database intended to serve as a resource for research on the immune response to SARS-CoV-2. Samples were obtained from the ongoing ImmuneRACE study (first 160 participants) and from some 1,300 subjects provided by 6 global collaborators. The dataset comprised deeply sampled blood TCRbeta repertoires from subjects exposed to, actively infected with, or recovered from COVID-19. Study-level results and caveats: The quantity of clinical and demographic metadata differed by source and by participant and was supplied without curation.

Comment on this clone: Its antigen remains unidentified. Base qualities are not at hand, and no much larger clone is one base apart.

Relative to germline, V is 4 bases shorter and J is 6 bases shorter, with 12 bases between their ends. Counted from cysteine to phenylalanine, this CDR3 has 14 amino acids. Only the CDR3 portion is preserved as DNA: 42 bases, with reading frame beginning at the first base. TCRbeta CDR3 regions were amplified from genomic DNA by means of the immunoSEQ Assay, a bias-controlled multiplex PCR. Concerning the study's data processing: The number of nucleated cells in each sample was estimated from the amplification of reference gene primers within the assay. To quantify the absolute abundance of each unique TCRbeta CDR3 rearrangement, sequence reads were collapsed and filtered. For each sample, productive Simpson clonality was calculated as the square root of Simpson's diversity index over productive rearrangements. TCRdb holds this immuneACCESS table with in-frame rearrangements only. Some clones are missing; in checked studies, unresolved V genes explain under half, and the rest has no known cause. V and J calls and clone size are given by that table; D and trimming were obtained from the DNA. This sample lists about 200,000 clones; roughly nine tenths were detected once. Of the sample, approximately 10% is held by the ten largest clones.

At one collaborating source in Seattle, patients were enrolled during active infection and were followed longitudinally through the course of disease. Each collaborating institution followed its own protocols to collect whole blood in K2EDTA tubes. For TCRbeta analysis, collaborators shipped samples in one of three forms: frozen whole blood, isolated PBMCs, or DNA extracted from either of those sample types. The origin of this receptor is a woman between 45 and 60 years old with COVID-19, enrolled during active disease. The chain uses TRBV23-1 and TRBJ2-2; TRBD2 is a possible D gene, resting on 5 matching bases. TRBV23-1 qualifies as an ORF whose function is uncertain. The sample comprised peripheral blood. CDR3 reads: CASSRPGSAGELFF. Here is the DNA: TGCGCCAGCAGTCGTCCCGGTAGCGCCGGGGAGCTGTTTTTT.